The clone carrying this TCR beta chain came up once. The antigen is undetermined. This sample is part of a study of glioma-infiltrating T cells after dendritic cell vaccination. Study results and limitations: Higher pretreatment TIL content predicted longer progression-free time and survival.

The time point here: after dendritic cell vaccination, including at tumor progression/relapse. The protocol was immunoSEQ multiplex PCR, while the TCRdb copy is restricted to in-frame clones and leaves out a portion. The data contain roughly 60,000 clones, about 89% of them singletons. The V gene's germline CDR1 is SGHTA and CDR2 FQGTGA. The CDR3 runs to 13 residues. V was clipped by 4 bases and J by 4 bases; unmatched bases: 1. Sequences were derived from blood, sampled after dendritic cell vaccination. This receptor was identified in a human donor with glioblastoma. The chain has TRBV7-3 and TRBJ2-1; 7 positions agree with TRBD1. The CDR3 DNA follows: TGTGCCAGCAGCTCGACAGGGTACAATGAGCAGTTCTTC. Protein sequence: CASSSTGYNEQFF.